This TCR beta chain was captured by sequencing in a study of cytomegalovirus exposure and HLA in healthy donors. Germline CDR1 reads MGHRA; CDR2 reads YSYEKL. J lost 1 base, V lost 4 bases, and 3 bases had no gene match. This CDR3 is 14 amino acids long. Whole-study results and caveats: Common viral pathogens seemed to be connected with several of the most significant clusters, according to a later analysis.

Notes on this clone: Its antigen is not known.

PCR used 60 Vbeta primers and 13 Jbeta primers. Source study methods: Later analysis identified roughly 82 million unique TCR beta chains, roughly 11 million shared. Sequencing was performed with immunoSEQ multiplex PCR; in TCRdb, only in-frame clones are kept and a portion is missing. The V and J calls and the clone size are those of that table, but D and trimming were determined from the DNA. The top ten clones hold 1.5% to 2% of a sample with some 180,000 clones, approximately 80% of them seen once. The clonotype originates from a woman aged 25 to 39 in good health and CMV-seronegative. The chain combines TRBV4-1 with TRBJ2-5, with 7 bases identical to TRBD1. Sequencing used PBMCs. DNA of the CDR3: TGCGCCAGCAGCCTTACAGGGGTCCAAGAGACCCAGTACTTC. Its translation is CASSLTGVQETQYF.